A selection of T cell receptor beta chains follows, all from one sample in a study of T cell responses to AZD1222 COVID-19 vaccine. Clones were read by immunoSEQ multiplex PCR, and TCRdb kept only the in-frame ones, dropping some. In the table there are approximately 100,000 clones, about 86% of which are singletons. The material was peripheral blood, obtained on day 0 of AZD1222 vaccination. Receptors originate from an adult in good health. Each CDR3 is given with its conserved first and last residue. D genes are given only for firm matches.

v_gene: TRBV28; j_gene: TRBJ2-1; d_gene: TRBD2; CDR3nt: TGTGCCAGCAGGGCTAGCGGGAGGGCTCGGAATGAGCAGTTCTTC; CDR3aa: CASRASGRARNEQFF
v_gene: TRBV6-2/TRBV6-3; j_gene: TRBJ1-1; d_gene: NA; CDR3nt: TGTGCCAGCAGTTACCCGGGGGGCTATCATATCACTGAAGCTTTCTTT; CDR3aa: CASSYPGGYHITEAFF
v_gene: TRBV30; j_gene: TRBJ1-1; d_gene: NA; CDR3nt: TGTGCCTGGAGGCGGCAGACTCAACTAGGAAACACTGAAGCTTTCTTT; CDR3aa: CAWRRQTQLGNTEAFF
v_gene: TRBV3-1/TRBV3-2; j_gene: TRBJ2-2; d_gene: NA; CDR3nt: TGTGCCAGCGGGGGGCGGTTCACCGGGGAGCTGTTTTTT; CDR3aa: CASGGRFTGELFF
v_gene: TRBV21-1; j_gene: TRBJ2-5; d_gene: NA; CDR3nt: TGTGCCAGCAGCCCTCGGAGGTCGAAGCGGGAGTGGAAGACCCAGTACTTC; CDR3aa: CASSPRRSKREWKTQYF
v_gene: TRBV7-2; j_gene: TRBJ2-1; d_gene: NA; CDR3nt: TGTGCCAGCAGCGCCTGGAATGAGCAGTTCTTC; CDR3aa: CASSAWNEQFF
v_gene: TRBV6-5; j_gene: TRBJ1-4; d_gene: NA; CDR3nt: TGTGCCAGTACAAGGTTGGCTAATGAAAAACTGCTTTTT; CDR3aa: CASTRLANEKLLF
v_gene: TRBV28; j_gene: TRBJ1-5; d_gene: NA; CDR3nt: TGTGCCAGCAGTTTACAACGCCCTAGGGTTCAGCCCCAGCATTTT; CDR3aa: CASSLQRPRVQPQHF
v_gene: TRBV3-1/TRBV3-2; j_gene: TRBJ1-2; d_gene: TRBD1; CDR3nt: TGTGCCAGCAGACCTTCAGGGGGGGGGAACTATGGCTACACCTTC; CDR3aa: CASRPSGGGNYGYTF
v_gene: TRBV29-1; j_gene: TRBJ2-2; d_gene: NA; CDR3nt: TGCAGCGTTGATTCTTCAGGCCCCGGGGAGCTGTTTTTT; CDR3aa: CSVDSSGPGELFF
v_gene: TRBV7-9; j_gene: TRBJ1-3; d_gene: NA; CDR3nt: TGTGCCAGCAGCTTTTTAAAGGGGTCGGGAAACACCATATATTTT; CDR3aa: CASSFLKGSGNTIYF